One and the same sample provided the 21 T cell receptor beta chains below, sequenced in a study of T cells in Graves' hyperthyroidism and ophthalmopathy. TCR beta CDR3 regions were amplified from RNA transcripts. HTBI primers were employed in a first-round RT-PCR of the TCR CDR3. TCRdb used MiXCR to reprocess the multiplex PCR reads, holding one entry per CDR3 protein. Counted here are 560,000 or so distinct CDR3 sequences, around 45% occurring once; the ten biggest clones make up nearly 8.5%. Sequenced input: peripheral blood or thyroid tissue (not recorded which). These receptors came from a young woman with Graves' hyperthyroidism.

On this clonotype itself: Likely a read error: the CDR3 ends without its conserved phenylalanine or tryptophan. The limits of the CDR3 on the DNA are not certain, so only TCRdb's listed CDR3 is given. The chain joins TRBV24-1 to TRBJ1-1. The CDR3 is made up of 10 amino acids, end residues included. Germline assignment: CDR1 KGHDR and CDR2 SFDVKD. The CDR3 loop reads CATSDLGADG.

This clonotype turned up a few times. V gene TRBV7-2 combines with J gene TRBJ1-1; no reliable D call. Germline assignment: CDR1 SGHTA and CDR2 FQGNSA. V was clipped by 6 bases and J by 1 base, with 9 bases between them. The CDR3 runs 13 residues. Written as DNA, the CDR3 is TGTGCCAGCAGTTTTAAAGAGAACACTGAAGCTTTCTTT. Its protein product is CASSFKENTEAFF.

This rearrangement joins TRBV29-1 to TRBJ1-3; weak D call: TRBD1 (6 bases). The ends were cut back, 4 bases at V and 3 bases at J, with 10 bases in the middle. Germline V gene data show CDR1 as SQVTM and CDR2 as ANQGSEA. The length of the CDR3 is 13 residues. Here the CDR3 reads CSVGGADGNTIYF. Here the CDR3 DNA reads TGCAGCGTTGGGGGGGCGGATGGAAACACCATATATTTT.

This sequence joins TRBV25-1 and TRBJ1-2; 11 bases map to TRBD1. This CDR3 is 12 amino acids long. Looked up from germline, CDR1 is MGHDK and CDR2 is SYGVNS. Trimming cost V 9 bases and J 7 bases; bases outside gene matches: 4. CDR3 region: CASLDRGLGYTF. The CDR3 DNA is TGTGCCAGTCTGGACAGGGGGCTTGGCTACACCTTC.

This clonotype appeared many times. CDR3 DNA sequence: TGCGCCAGCAGCGGCGACGGGAGGACTGAAGCTTTCTTT. Translating it yields CASSGDGRTEAFF. The rearrangement uses TRBV5-1 and TRBJ1-1, with D unresolved. V was clipped by 4 bases and J by 5 bases, with 12 bases between them. Germline-derived CDR1 and CDR2 are SGHRS and YFSETQ. This CDR3 has 13 amino acids.

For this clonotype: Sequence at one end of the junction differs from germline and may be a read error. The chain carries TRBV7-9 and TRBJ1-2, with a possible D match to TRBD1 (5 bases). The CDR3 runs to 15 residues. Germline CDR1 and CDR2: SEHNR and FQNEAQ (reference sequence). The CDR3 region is CASSQVWGTLYGYTF. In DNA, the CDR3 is TGCGCCAGCAGCCAAGTTTGGGGGACCCTTTATGGCTACACCTTC.

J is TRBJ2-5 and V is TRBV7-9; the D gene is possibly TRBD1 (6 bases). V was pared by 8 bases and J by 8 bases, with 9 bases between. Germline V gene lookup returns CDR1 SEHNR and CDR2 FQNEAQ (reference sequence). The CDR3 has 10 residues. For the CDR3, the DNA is TGTGCCAGCGTTGGGGGCACCCAGTACTTC. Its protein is CASVGGTQYF.

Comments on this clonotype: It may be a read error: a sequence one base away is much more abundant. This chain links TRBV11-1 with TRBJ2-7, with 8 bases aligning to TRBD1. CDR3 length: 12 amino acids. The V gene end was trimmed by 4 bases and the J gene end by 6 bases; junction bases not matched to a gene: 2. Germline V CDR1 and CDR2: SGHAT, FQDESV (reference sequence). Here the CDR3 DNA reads TGTGCCAGCAGCTCAGGGGGCGGCGAGCAGTACTTC. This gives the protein CASSSGGGEQYF.

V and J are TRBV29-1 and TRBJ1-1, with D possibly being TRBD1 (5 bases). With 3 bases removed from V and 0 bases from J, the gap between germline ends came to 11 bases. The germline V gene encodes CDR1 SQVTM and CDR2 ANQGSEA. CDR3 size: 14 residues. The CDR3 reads CSVDWPGLNTEAFF. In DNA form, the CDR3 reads TGCAGCGTTGATTGGCCAGGGTTGAACACTGAAGCTTTCTTT.

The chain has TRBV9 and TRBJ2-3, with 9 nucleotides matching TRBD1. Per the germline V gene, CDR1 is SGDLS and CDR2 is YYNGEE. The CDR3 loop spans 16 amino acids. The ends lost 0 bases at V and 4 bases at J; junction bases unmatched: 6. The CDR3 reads CASSVVGTGSADTQYF. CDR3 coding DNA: TGTGCCAGCAGCGTAGTCGGGACAGGGAGCGCAGATACGCAGTATTTT.

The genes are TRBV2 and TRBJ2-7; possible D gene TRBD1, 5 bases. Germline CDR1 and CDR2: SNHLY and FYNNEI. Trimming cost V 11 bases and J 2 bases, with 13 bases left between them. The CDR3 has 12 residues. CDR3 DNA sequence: TGTGCCTGCTTAACAGGCGCCTACGAGCAGTACTTC. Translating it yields CACLTGAYEQYF. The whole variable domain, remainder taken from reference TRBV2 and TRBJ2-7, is EPEVTQTPSHQVTQMGQEVILRCVPISNHLYFYWYRQILGQKVEFLVSFYNNEISEKSEIFDDQFSVERPDGSNFTLKIRSTKLEDSAMYFCACLTGAYEQYFGPGTRLTVT.

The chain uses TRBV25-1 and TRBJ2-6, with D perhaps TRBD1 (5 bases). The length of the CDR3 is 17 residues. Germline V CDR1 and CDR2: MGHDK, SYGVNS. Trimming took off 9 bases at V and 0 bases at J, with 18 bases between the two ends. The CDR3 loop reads CASIGSGPYSGANVLTF. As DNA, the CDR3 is TGTGCCAGTATAGGTTCAGGGCCCTACTCTGGGGCCAACGTCCTGACTTTC. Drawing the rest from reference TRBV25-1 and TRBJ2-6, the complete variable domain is EADIYQTPRYLVIGTGKKITLECSQTMGHDKMYWYQQDPGMELHLIHYSYGVNSTEKGDLSSESTVSRIRTEHFPLTLESARPSHTSQYLCASIGSGPYSGANVLTFGAGSRLTVL.

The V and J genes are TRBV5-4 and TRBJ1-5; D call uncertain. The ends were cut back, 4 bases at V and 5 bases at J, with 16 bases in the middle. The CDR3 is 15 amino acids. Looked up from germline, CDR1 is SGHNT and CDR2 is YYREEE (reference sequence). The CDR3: CASSQGRGLHQPQHF. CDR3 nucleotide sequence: TGTGCCAGCAGCCAAGGCCGAGGGTTGCATCAGCCCCAGCATTTT.

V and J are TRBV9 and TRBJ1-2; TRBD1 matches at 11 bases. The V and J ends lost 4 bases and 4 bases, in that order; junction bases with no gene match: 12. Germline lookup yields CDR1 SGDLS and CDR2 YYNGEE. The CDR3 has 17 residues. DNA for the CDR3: TGTGCCAGCAGCCCCCATCCCGTGGGGACAGGGGGCTATGGCTACACCTTC. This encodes CASSPHPVGTGGYGYTF.

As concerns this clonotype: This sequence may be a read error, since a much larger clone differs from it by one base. CDR3 residues: CSARGDTYEQCF. CDR3 nucleotides: TGCAGTGCCCGGGGAGACACCTACGAGCAGTGCTTC. The rearrangement joins TRBV20-1 to TRBJ2-7; D possibly corresponds to TRBD2 (5 bases). The V gene's germline CDR1 is DFQATT and CDR2 SNEGSKA (reference sequence). This CDR3 has 12 residues.

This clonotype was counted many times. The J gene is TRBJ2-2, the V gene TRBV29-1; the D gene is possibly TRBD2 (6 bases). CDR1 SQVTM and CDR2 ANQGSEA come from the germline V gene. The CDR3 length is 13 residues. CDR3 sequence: CTVWDSNTGELFF. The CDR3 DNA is TGCACCGTATGGGACTCGAACACCGGGGAGCTGTTTTTT.

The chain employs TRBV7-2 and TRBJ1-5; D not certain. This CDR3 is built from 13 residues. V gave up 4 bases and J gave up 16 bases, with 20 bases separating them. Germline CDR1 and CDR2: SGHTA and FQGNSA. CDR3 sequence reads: CASSSNSGELQHF. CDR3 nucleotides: TGTGCCAGCAGCTCCAACAGTGGGGAGCTGCAACATTTT.

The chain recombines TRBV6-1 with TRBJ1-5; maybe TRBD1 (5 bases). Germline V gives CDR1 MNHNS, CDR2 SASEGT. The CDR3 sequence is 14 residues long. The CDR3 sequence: CARWGVVRDQPQHF. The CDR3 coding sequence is TGTGCTAGGTGGGGCGTGGTAAGGGATCAGCCCCAGCATTTT.

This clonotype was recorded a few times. CDR3 loop: CASTERGSYNSPLHF. The CDR3 nucleotides are TGTGCCAGCACCGAGAGGGGGTCCTATAATTCACCCCTCCACTTT. The chain carries TRBV3-1 and TRBJ1-6, with D tentatively TRBD1 (6 bases). The CDR3 is made up of 15 amino acids. Trimming pared 7 bases from V and 1 base from J, leaving 11 bases between. Germline V gene sequence: CDR1 LGHDT, CDR2 YNNKEL (reference sequence). Based on the CDR3 plus reference TRBV3-1 and TRBJ1-6, the full variable domain is DTAVSQTPKYLVTQMGNDKSIKCEQNLGHDTMYWYKQDSKKFLKIMFSYNNKELIINETVPNRFSPKSPDKAHLNLHINSLELGDSAVYFCASTERGSYNSPLHFGNGTRLTVT.

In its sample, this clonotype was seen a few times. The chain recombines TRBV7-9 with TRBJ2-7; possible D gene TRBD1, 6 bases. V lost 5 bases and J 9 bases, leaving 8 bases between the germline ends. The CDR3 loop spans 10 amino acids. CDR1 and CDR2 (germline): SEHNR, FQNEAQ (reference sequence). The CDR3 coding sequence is TGTGCCAGCAGCCTGACAGGGCAGTACTTC. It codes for CASSLTGQYF.

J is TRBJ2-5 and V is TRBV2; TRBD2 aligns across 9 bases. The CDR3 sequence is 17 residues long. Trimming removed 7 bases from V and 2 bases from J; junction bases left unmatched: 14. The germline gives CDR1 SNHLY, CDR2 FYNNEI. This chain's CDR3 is CASNRHVGREGQETQYF. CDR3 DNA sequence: TGTGCCAGCAACCGCCATGTGGGGCGGGAGGGGCAAGAGACCCAGTACTTC. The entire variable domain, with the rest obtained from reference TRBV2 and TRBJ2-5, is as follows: EPEVTQTPSHQVTQMGQEVILRCVPISNHLYFYWYRQILGQKVEFLVSFYNNEISEKSEIFDDQFSVERPDGSNFTLKIRSTKLEDSAMYFCASNRHVGREGQETQYFGPGTRLLVL.